This is a list of T cell receptor beta chains from one sample in a study of shared clonotypes between healthy human individuals. The table came from immunoSEQ multiplex PCR; TCRdb's copy has only in-frame clones and leaves some out. The repertoire holds hundreds of thousands of clones, with 95% to 97% as singletons. Sequencing input: naive CD8+ T cells sorted from blood. These receptor sequences come from a young woman in good health. Each CDR3 is given with its conserved first and last residue.

TRBV19	TRBJ1-5	CASSKKNQGQPQHF
TRBV19	TRBJ2-7	CASSISQGVYEQYF
TRBV5-4	TRBJ2-7	CASSLESRGPSYEQYF
TRBV4-1	TRBJ2-1	CASSQAPLTSGRGNEQFF
TRBV9	TRBJ2-5	CASSAGLAGGGGFQETQYF
TRBV2	TRBJ1-1	CASRDLTGVRAEAFF
TRBV28	TRBJ1-3	CASSYVRSGNTIYF
TRBV11-2	TRBJ1-2	CASSLVPLNYGYTF
TRBV7-6	TRBJ2-2	CASSSSDRNTGELFF
TRBV27	TRBJ2-7	CASRVTGVPYEQYF
TRBV19	TRBJ1-4	CASGPITGTNEKLFF
TRBV4-1	TRBJ1-3	CASSQDLEVYSGNTIYF
TRBV28	TRBJ2-5	CASSLERVGTQYF
TRBV5-6	TRBJ1-6	CASSLGGSIGTSLHF
TRBV7-2	TRBJ2-7	CASSLAVGTSGRQSRDEQYF
TRBV6-1	TRBJ1-3	CASSTFGNTIYF
TRBV7-9	TRBJ2-5	CASSKGRPTQETQYF
TRBV5-1	TRBJ2-7	CASSLDPGSSYKQYF
TRBV14	TRBJ2-5	CASSPSGLAGRETQYF
TRBV6-5	TRBJ2-7	CASSYGGRSNEQYF
TRBV4-2	TRBJ2-7	CASSQDAKRVGTRGPYEQYF
TRBV13	TRBJ1-1	CASSPGHQNTEAFF
TRBV28	TRBJ2-3	CASSPVTSGSPDTQYF
TRBV6-1	TRBJ2-3	CTSDGIGTDTQYF
TRBV7-9	TRBJ2-7	CASSSDLRQGAHF
TRBV4-1	TRBJ2-3	CASSQDRPSGSTDTQYF
TRBV10-2	TRBJ2-3	CASSASSGRAPDTQYF
TRBV19	TRBJ2-5	CASSSGRARETQYF
TRBV27	TRBJ2-7	CASRPRTSGSPPYEQYF
TRBV4-2	TRBJ2-3	CASSQERVTDTQYF
TRBV13	TRBJ2-5	CASSLGGGRETQYF
TRBV2	TRBJ2-5	CASNRFQETQYF